The next 2 T cell receptor beta chains were all read from a single sample in a study of blood T cell repertoires in COVID-19. The protocol was immunoSEQ multiplex PCR, while the TCRdb copy is restricted to in-frame clones and leaves out a portion. The profile shows around 330,000 clones, 90% of them singletons. The specimen was PBMCs or T cells enriched from blood (not recorded which). These receptors originate from a man aged 55 to 70 who had recovered from COVID-19.

The chain links TRBV7-9 to TRBJ1-5; unclear D gene. CDR1 and CDR2 (germline): SEHNR, FQNEAQ (reference sequence). V lost 4 bases, J lost 6 bases, and 10 bases lay in between. This CDR3 contains 13 residues. CDR3: CASSSEPSQPQHF. The CDR3 DNA follows: TGTGCCAGCAGCTCCGAACCTAGTCAGCCCCAGCATTTT.

This rearrangement joins TRBV11-3 to TRBJ2-1, with 8 bases matching TRBD2. With 6 bases clipped from V and 3 bases from J, the junction kept 7 bases outside the gene matches. There are 15 residues in the CDR3. Germline assignment: CDR1 SGHNT and CDR2 YENEEA. CDR3 nucleotide sequence: TGTGCCAGCAGTCTTAGCGGGACTTTCTACAATGAGCAGTTCTTC. It specifies CASSLSGTFYNEQFF.